This T cell receptor beta chain originates from a study of T-cell reconstitution after alpha-beta-depleted transplantation in children. Notes on the study in general: From newly produced T cells came most of the T-cell counts and diversity one year after transplant. Reportedly, roughly two months post-transplant, alpha-beta T cells arose from several hundred expanded graft clones. Day-60 TCRbeta diversity that was high in some patients was derived from surviving recipient T cells and thymic progenitors.

Per the germline V gene, CDR1 is LGHNA and CDR2 is YNFKEQ. The trim removed 2 bases at V and 12 bases at J, leaving 13 bases unmatched. This CDR3 comprises 16 residues. Unique molecular identifiers were built into the TCRbeta library. TCRdb re-called the PCR reads with MiXCR, one entry per CDR3 protein. The sample lists around 960,000 distinct CDR3 sequences, about 29% occurring once. This clonotype came up a few times. Its antigen remains unknown. The chain uses TRBV4-2 and TRBJ2-1; 10 bases match TRBD2. Sequencing used PBMCs, mostly from graft donor cells, obtained 360 days after TCRalphabeta/CD19-depleted stem cell transplant. This clonotype originated in a boy less than two years old who had a stem cell transplant for SCID, so the T cells may come from the graft donor. The CDR3 protein is CASSQSLAGEAPGQFF. The CDR3 DNA is TGTGCCAGCAGCCAATCCCTAGCGGGGGAGGCCCCGGGGCAGTTCTTC.